The 31 T cell receptor beta chains below were found in one sample sequenced in a study of blood T cells in healthy people across ages. Primers used in a second PCR of about 7 to 12 cycles were a sample-barcoded 5' primer and a J-beta primer mix. TCRdb called the 5' RACE reads again in MiXCR, with one record for every CDR3 protein. This table has roughly 2 million distinct CDR3 sequences, about 50% appearing once. Specimen: blood. Receptor source: a woman between 40 and 55 years old in good health.

This clonotype was observed a handful of times. The gene calls are TRBV20-1 and TRBJ1-2, with 7 bases that match TRBD1. J was trimmed by 8 bases and V by 7 bases; bases with no gene match: 10. The V gene's germline CDR1 is DFQATT and CDR2 SNEGSKA (reference sequence). The CDR3 has 12 residues. This chain's CDR3 is CSVPGKGAGYTF. CDR3 sequence (DNA): TGCAGTGTCCCCGGTAAGGGGGCCGGCTACACCTTC.

This clonotype was observed a few times. The V gene is TRBV5-1, the J gene TRBJ2-1; tentatively, D is TRBD2 (5 bases). The V gene's germline CDR1 is SGHRS and CDR2 YFSETQ. Trimming stripped 2 bases from V and 8 bases from J, with 8 bases between. The CDR3 totals 12 residues. The DNA for the CDR3 is TGCGCCAGCAGCTTTAGTAGCGATGAGCAGTTCTTC. Its protein product is CASSFSSDEQFF.

This clonotype was detected once. The chain combines TRBV14 with TRBJ2-3; 16 bases agree with TRBD2. This CDR3 is built from 18 residues. The junction had 6 bases not matched to a gene; V was cut back by 1 base and J by 5 bases. Looked up from germline, CDR1 is SGHDN and CDR2 is FVKESK. Here the CDR3 DNA reads TGTGCCAGCAGCCAAGCCGGGACTAGCGGGGGGGTCGGAGATACGCAGTATTTT. Residues: CASSQAGTSGGVGDTQYF.

The rearrangement links TRBV20-1 to TRBJ2-1; 11 bases align to TRBD2. Germline V CDR1 and CDR2: DFQATT, SNEGSKA (reference sequence). There are 15 residues in the CDR3. V lost 5 bases and J lost 3; bases outside the gene matches: 6. CDR3 region: CSAGRLAGNYNEQFF. Here the CDR3 DNA reads TGCAGTGCTGGCCGACTAGCGGGGAACTACAATGAGCAGTTCTTC.

This clonotype was counted between two and nine times. J is TRBJ2-4 and V is TRBV7-9; 10 nucleotides agree with TRBD1. Trimming at V came to 10 bases and at J to 13 bases, leaving 25 bases not matched to a gene. In germline, CDR1 is SEHNR, CDR2 FQNEAQ (reference sequence). The CDR3 covers 17 residues. The DNA for the CDR3 is TGTGCCATCGACCGGGACAGGGGAGGACCGGTCACTAACTCGCAGTACTTC. Its translation is CAIDRDRGGPVTNSQYF.

The table lists this clonotype with many counts. One junction end does not reproduce the germline sequence, and a read error may be involved. The genes are TRBV7-2 and TRBJ2-3; tentatively, D is TRBD2 (5 bases). This CDR3 is built from 13 residues. Per germline, CDR1 SGHTA and CDR2 FQGNSA. The CDR3 DNA reads TGCGCCAGCAGCCGGGATGGCACAGATACGCAGTATTTT. Amino acid sequence: CASSRDGTDTQYF.

The chain links TRBV6-1 to TRBJ1-1; 10 nucleotides align to TRBD1. The CDR3 has 13 residues. Looked up from germline, CDR1 is MNHNS and CDR2 is SASEGT. V dropped 10 bases and J dropped 3; count of bases not matched to a gene: 5. The CDR3 sequence: CATSDRGYTEAFF. CDR3 DNA sequence: TGTGCCACCTCGGACAGGGGGTACACTGAAGCTTTCTTT.

This clonotype was counted between two and nine times. The chain is built from TRBV6-5 and TRBJ2-3, with TRBD2 as a possible D gene (6 bases). CDR1 and CDR2 (germline): MNHEY, SVGAGI. V was trimmed by 9 bases and J by 4 bases, leaving 14 bases between them. The CDR3 is made up of 13 amino acids. CDR3 coding DNA: TGTGCCAGTAAGGACTATTCCGCAGATACGCAGTATTTT. Protein product: CASKDYSADTQYF.

The chain combines TRBV29-1 with TRBJ2-5; D uncertain. Looked up from germline, CDR1 is SQVTM and CDR2 is ANQGSEA. The CDR3 covers 14 residues. Trimming cost V 2 bases and J 4 bases, with 14 bases left between them. CDR3 loop: CSVEPRIGGETQYF. For the CDR3, the DNA is TGCAGCGTTGAACCCAGGATCGGTGGAGAGACCCAGTACTTC.

The chain joins TRBV12-3 or TRBV12-4 to TRBJ2-3, with TRBD2 matching 12 bases. The CDR3 contains 18 residues. Trimming took 1 base from V and 4 from J; bases not matched to a gene: 9. The CDR3 is CASSLGALAGGNPDTQYF. The CDR3, as DNA: TGTGCCAGCAGTTTAGGAGCCCTAGCGGGGGGGAATCCAGATACGCAGTATTTT.

This clonotype was counted only a few times. As DNA, the CDR3 is TGTGCCACCAGCAGAGATCCCGACCTTAGCGGGGGACAAGAGACCCAGTACTTC. As protein: CATSRDPDLSGGQETQYF. This rearrangement joins TRBV15 to TRBJ2-5; 9 bases are shared with TRBD2. Germline V gene lookup returns CDR1 LNHNV and CDR2 YYDKDF (reference sequence). CDR3 length: 18 residues. V was clipped by 0 bases and J by 2 bases; unmatched bases: 10.

The V and J genes are TRBV28 and TRBJ2-2; 7 bases are a match to TRBD1. V lost 7 bases to trimming and J lost 5 bases; unmatched junction nucleotides: 16. This CDR3 is built from 17 residues. Germline-derived CDR1 and CDR2 are MDHEN and SYDVKM. CDR3 region: CASNLQGSGWRTGELFF. The DNA for the CDR3 is TGTGCCAGCAACTTACAGGGGTCGGGATGGAGGACCGGGGAGCTGTTTTTT.

The chain joins TRBV12-3 or TRBV12-4 to TRBJ2-4, with 9 bases aligning to TRBD1. The V gene end was trimmed by 6 bases and the J gene end by 0 bases; junction bases not matched to a gene: 15. This CDR3 comprises 19 residues. CDR3 sequence: CASSPPGQGVGGAKNIQYF. The CDR3 DNA sequence: TGTGCCAGCAGCCCGCCGGGACAGGGAGTTGGTGGAGCCAAAAACATTCAGTACTTC.

This clonotype has only a few counts. The genes are TRBV12-3 or TRBV12-4 and TRBJ2-3; a possible D gene is TRBD1 (7 bases). This CDR3 has 13 amino acids. Trimming pared 5 bases from V and 10 bases from J, leaving 16 bases between. For the CDR3, the DNA is TGTGCCAGCAGTGTCCGCGGAGGGGGCTCGCAGTATTTT. This codes for CASSVRGGGSQYF.

Only a few counts were recorded for this clonotype. This sequence may be a read error, since a much larger clone differs from it by one base. This chain uses TRBV27 with TRBJ2-5; 14 bases are a match to TRBD2. The CDR3 has 18 residues. V was clipped by 5 bases and J by 2 bases; unmatched bases: 10. The germline gives CDR1 MNHEY, CDR2 SMNVEV (reference sequence). This chain's CDR3 is CASSPGTSGSPTQETQYF. The CDR3 bases are TGTGCCAGCAGTCCGGGGACTAGCGGGAGTCCCACTCAAGAGACCCAGTACTTC.

A few counts support this clonotype. The chain couples TRBV4-3 to TRBJ2-7; D is perhaps TRBD1 (5 bases). Trimming cost V 3 bases and J 5 bases, with 14 bases left between them. This CDR3 spans 14 amino acids. The germline CDR1 and CDR2 sequences are LGHNA and YSLEER. The CDR3 loop is CASSHREITDEQYF. CDR3 DNA: TGCGCCAGCAGCCACAGGGAAATTACGGACGAGCAGTACTTC.

This clonotype appeared many times. The rearrangement joins TRBV9 to TRBJ2-7; perhaps TRBD2 as D (6 bases). The CDR3 runs 15 residues. CDR1 and CDR2 (germline): SGDLS, YYNGEE. V lost 0 bases to trimming and J lost 1 base, with 11 bases between them. The CDR3 nucleotides are TGTGCCAGCAGCGTAGATATGGGGAGGTCCTACGAGCAGTACTTC. Translation: CASSVDMGRSYEQYF.

The rearrangement joins TRBV7-9 to TRBJ2-7; D may be TRBD1 (5 bases). The germline V and J ends were trimmed by 4 bases and 2 bases, with 15 bases remaining between them. CDR1 is SEHNR, CDR2 FQNEAQ, per germline (reference sequence). CDR3 length: 15 residues. The CDR3 loop reads CASSYRGILTYEQYF. DNA for the CDR3: TGTGCCAGCAGCTATAGGGGTATCCTTACCTACGAGCAGTACTTC.

This chain joins TRBV6-6 and TRBJ1-1; D gene ambiguous. CDR3 length: 12 residues. The germline V gene encodes CDR1 MNHNY and CDR2 SVGAGI (reference sequence). Deletions cut 7 bases from V and 4 bases from J, with 10 bases between. CDR3: CASKGSGTEAFF. The CDR3 DNA reads as TGTGCCAGCAAAGGTTCGGGCACTGAAGCTTTCTTT.

The V call is TRBV28, the J call TRBJ1-2; D unresolved. This CDR3 is built from 15 residues. Germline CDR1 MDHEN, CDR2 SYDVKM. V was cut by 8 bases and J by 2 bases, with 18 bases left in between. CDR3 residues: CASAAASTPNYGYTF. CDR3 DNA sequence: TGTGCCAGCGCCGCGGCTTCTACTCCAAACTATGGCTACACCTTC.

The chain joins TRBV20-1 to TRBJ2-1; 10 bases agree with TRBD1. V was clipped by 5 bases and J by 0 bases; unmatched bases: 4. The CDR3 is made up of 15 amino acids. CDR1 and CDR2 (germline): DFQATT, SNEGSKA (reference sequence). The CDR3 coding sequence is TGCAGTGCTCCGGGACAGGGGAGCTCCTACAATGAGCAGTTCTTC. Translation: CSAPGQGSSYNEQFF.

The CDR3 nucleotides read TGTGCCAGCAGTTGGGACAGCCGCTACGAGCAGTTCTTC. This sequence encodes CASSWDSRYEQFF. This chain joins TRBV27 and TRBJ2-1, with TRBD1 matching 7 bases. The germline V gene has CDR1 MNHEY and CDR2 SMNVEV (reference sequence). V was pared by 4 bases and J by 10 bases, with 7 bases of the junction left unmatched. This CDR3 has 13 residues.

The rearrangement joins TRBV5-1 to TRBJ2-4; 7 bases are a match to TRBD1. In germline, CDR1 is SGHRS, CDR2 YFSETQ. The CDR3 extends over 13 amino acids. With 3 bases clipped from V and 13 bases from J, the junction kept 10 bases outside the gene matches. The CDR3 loop reads CASSWGQLGEQYF. CDR3 in DNA: TGCGCCAGCAGCTGGGGACAGTTGGGGGAGCAGTACTTC.

There are many counts of this clonotype. The V call is TRBV29-1, the J call TRBJ2-7, with 9 bases identical to TRBD1. CDR3 length equals 14 residues. Germline V gene lookup returns CDR1 SQVTM and CDR2 ANQGSEA. The V segment lost 6 bases and the J segment 3 bases; nucleotides outside the gene matches: 9. The CDR3 DNA follows: TGCAGCGTCGACACCGGGACAGGGATCTACGAGCAGTACTTC. This sequence encodes CSVDTGTGIYEQYF.

The chain employs TRBV28 and TRBJ2-1, with TRBD1 matching 8 bases. The closer fit of TRBJ2-7 to the DNA end suggests the J call may be wrong. CDR1 and CDR2 (germline): MDHEN, SYDVKM. The CDR3 is made up of 16 amino acids. The CDR3 loop is CASSSPAGQGNHEQYF. The CDR3 DNA reads TGTGCCAGCAGTTCGCCGGCCGGACAGGGTAACCACGAGCAGTACTTC.

This chain connects TRBV20-1 to TRBJ2-3; TRBD1 or TRBD2 may be the D gene (6 bases each). Germline V gene lookup returns CDR1 DFQATT and CDR2 SNEGSKA (reference sequence). Trimming shortened V by 4 bases and J by 4 bases, and 18 bases separated the two germline ends. This CDR3 contains 15 residues. CDR3 region: CSATIGGLAPDTQYF. The CDR3 region has the DNA TGCAGTGCTACAATCGGGGGCCTCGCACCAGATACGCAGTATTTT.

This chain uses TRBV29-1 with TRBJ2-1, with D perhaps matching TRBD2 (5 bases). There are 11 residues in the CDR3. Trimming stripped 4 bases from V and 8 bases from J, with 9 bases between. Germline lookup yields CDR1 SQVTM and CDR2 ANQGSEA. CDR3 sequence reads: CSVAPSHEQFF. In DNA form, the CDR3 reads TGCAGCGTTGCGCCTAGCCATGAGCAGTTCTTC.

The chain joins TRBV4-2 to TRBJ2-1; TRBD2 agrees at 9 bases. J gave up 10 bases and V 4 bases, and 8 bases lay outside the gene matches. The CDR3 totals 14 residues. The germline gives CDR1 LGHNA, CDR2 YNFKEQ. Here the CDR3 reads CASSRETRGGEQFF. DNA of the CDR3: TGTGCCAGCAGCCGAGAAACGCGGGGGGGCGAGCAGTTCTTC.

V is TRBV6-2 or TRBV6-3 and J is TRBJ2-3; no definite D call. The CDR3 sequence is 17 residues long. Germline CDR1 MNHEY, CDR2 SVGEGT. Trimming took 0 bases from V and 1 from J, leaving 14 bases between them. DNA of the CDR3: TGTGCCAGCAGTTACTCGAAGGTGACACCGCGCACAGATACGCAGTATTTT. This translates into CASSYSKVTPRTDTQYF.

This clonotype was observed a handful of times. V is TRBV20-1 and J is TRBJ1-2; tentatively, D is TRBD1 (5 bases). The CDR3 length is 13 residues. Trimming took off 6 bases at V and 6 bases at J, with 17 bases between the two ends. Germline V lookup: CDR1 DFQATT, CDR2 SNEGSKA (reference sequence). The CDR3 sequence is CSAAVGTRDGYTF. CDR3 nucleotide sequence: TGCAGTGCCGCCGTCGGGACTAGAGATGGCTACACCTTC.

This clonotype has only one observation. The chain couples TRBV20-1 to TRBJ2-3; TRBD2 matches at 11 bases. J gave up 3 bases and V 5 bases, and 7 bases lay outside the gene matches. There are 15 residues in the CDR3. Germline assignment: CDR1 DFQATT and CDR2 SNEGSKA (reference sequence). The CDR3 nucleotides read TGCAGTGCTGTCATAGCGGGGGGGCCTACAGATACGCAGTATTTT. It translates to CSAVIAGGPTDTQYF.